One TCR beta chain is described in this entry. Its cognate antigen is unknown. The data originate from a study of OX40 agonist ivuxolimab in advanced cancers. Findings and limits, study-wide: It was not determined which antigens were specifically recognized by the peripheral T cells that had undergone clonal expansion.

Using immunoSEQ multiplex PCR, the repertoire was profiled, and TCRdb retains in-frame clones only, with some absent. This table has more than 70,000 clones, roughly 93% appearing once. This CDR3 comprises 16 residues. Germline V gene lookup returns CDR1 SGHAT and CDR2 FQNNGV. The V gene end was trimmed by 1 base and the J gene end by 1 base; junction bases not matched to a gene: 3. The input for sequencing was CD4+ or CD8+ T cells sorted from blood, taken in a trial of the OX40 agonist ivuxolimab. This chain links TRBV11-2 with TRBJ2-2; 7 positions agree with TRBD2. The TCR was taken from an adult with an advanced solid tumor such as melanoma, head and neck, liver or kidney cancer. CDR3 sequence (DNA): TGTGCCAGCAGCTTAGGCCTAGCGGTGAACACCGGGGAGCTGTTTTTT. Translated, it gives CASSLGLAVNTGELFF.